The following is a TCR beta chain sequence with its context. The sample belongs to a study of blood T cell repertoires in COVID-19. The method was immunoSEQ multiplex PCR; TCRdb's version includes in-frame clones alone and lacks a portion of them. The profile covers nearly 350,000 clones, with 80% to 90% appearing a single time and 2.5% to 3% taken by the ten largest. The CDR3 is 16 residues long. Trimming pared 2 bases from V and 1 base from J, leaving 15 bases between. Germline CDR1 and CDR2: SGHDT and YYEEEE. The chain employs TRBV5-6 and TRBJ1-1; D not resolved. The sequence was collected from a man aged 30-40 years with active or convalescent COVID-19. Sequences were obtained from peripheral blood. The CDR3 sequence is CASSFDTGGGNTEAFF. In DNA, the CDR3 is TGTGCCAGCAGCTTCGATACCGGAGGAGGGAACACTGAAGCTTTCTTT.